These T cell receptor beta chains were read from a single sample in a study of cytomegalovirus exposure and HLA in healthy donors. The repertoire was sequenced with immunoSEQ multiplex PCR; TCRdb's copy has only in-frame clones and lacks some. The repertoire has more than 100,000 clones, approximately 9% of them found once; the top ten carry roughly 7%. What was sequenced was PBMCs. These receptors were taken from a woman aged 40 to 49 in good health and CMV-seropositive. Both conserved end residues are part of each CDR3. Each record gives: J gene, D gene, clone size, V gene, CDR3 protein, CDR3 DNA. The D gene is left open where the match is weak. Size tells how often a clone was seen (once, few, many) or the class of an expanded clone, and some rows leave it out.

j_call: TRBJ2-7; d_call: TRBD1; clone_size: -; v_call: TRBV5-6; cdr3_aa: CASSYWTGDEQYF; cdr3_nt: TGTGCCAGCAGCTACTGGACAGGGGACGAGCAGTACTTC
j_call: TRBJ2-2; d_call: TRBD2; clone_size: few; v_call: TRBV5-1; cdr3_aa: CASSLELALTGELFF; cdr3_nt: TGCGCCAGCAGCTTGGAACTAGCGCTCACCGGGGAGCTGTTTTTT
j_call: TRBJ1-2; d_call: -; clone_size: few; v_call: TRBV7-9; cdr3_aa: CASSLGPGANYGYTF; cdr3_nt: TGTGCCAGCAGCTTAGGTCCAGGGGCTAACTATGGCTACACCTTC
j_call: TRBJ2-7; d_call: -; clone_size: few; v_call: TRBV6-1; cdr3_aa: CASSERLGSYEQYF; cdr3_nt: TGTGCCAGCAGTGAAAGACTAGGGTCCTACGAGCAGTACTTC
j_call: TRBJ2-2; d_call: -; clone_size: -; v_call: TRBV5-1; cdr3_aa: CASNQGGTGELFF; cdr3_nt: TGCGCCAGCAACCAGGGGGGCACCGGGGAGCTGTTTTTT
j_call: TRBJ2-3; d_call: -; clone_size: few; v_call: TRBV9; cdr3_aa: CASSETGLRTDTQYF; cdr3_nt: TGTGCCAGCAGCGAAACCGGACTACGCACAGATACGCAGTATTTT
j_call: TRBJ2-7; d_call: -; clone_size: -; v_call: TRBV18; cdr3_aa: CASSPRETLREQYF; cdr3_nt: TGTGCCAGCTCACCACGTGAGACTTTGAGGGAGCAGTACTTC
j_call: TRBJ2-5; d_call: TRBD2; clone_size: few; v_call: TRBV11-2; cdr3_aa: CASSFGTSGGLYQETQYF; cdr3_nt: TGTGCCAGCAGCTTCGGGACTAGCGGGGGACTGTACCAAGAGACCCAGTACTTC
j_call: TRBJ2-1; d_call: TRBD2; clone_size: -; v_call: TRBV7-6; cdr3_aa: CASSLAGGRNEQFF; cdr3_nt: TGTGCCAGCAGCTTGGCGGGGGGGCGAAATGAGCAGTTCTTC
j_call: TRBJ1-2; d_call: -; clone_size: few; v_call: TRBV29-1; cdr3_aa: CSVDGGASHYGYTF; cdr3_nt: TGCAGCGTTGACGGGGGGGCGTCCCACTATGGCTACACCTTC
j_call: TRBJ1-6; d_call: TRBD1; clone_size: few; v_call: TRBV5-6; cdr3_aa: CASRSGTGVSPLHF; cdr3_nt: TGTGCCAGCAGGTCCGGGACAGGGGTATCACCCCTCCACTTT
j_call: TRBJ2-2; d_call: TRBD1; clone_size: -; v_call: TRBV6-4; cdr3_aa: CASSEQQGAGELFF; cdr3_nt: TGTGCCAGCAGTGAGCAACAGGGGGCCGGGGAGCTGTTTTTT
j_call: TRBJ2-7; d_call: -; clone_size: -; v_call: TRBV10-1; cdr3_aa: CASSDGAGSYEQYF; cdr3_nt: TGCGCCAGCAGTGATGGAGCCGGCTCCTACGAGCAGTACTTC
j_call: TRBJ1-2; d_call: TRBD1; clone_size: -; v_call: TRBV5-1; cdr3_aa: CASSLGQGNGYTF; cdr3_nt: TGCGCCAGCAGCTTGGGACAGGGAAATGGCTACACCTTC
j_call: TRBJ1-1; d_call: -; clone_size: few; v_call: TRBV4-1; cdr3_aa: CASSQWPMNTEAFF; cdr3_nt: TGCGCCAGCAGCCAATGGCCGATGAACACTGAAGCTTTCTTT
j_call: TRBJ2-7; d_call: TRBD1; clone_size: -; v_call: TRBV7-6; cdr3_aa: CASSLGAGGSYEQYF; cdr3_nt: TGTGCCAGCAGCTTAGGCGCAGGGGGTAGCTACGAGCAGTACTTC
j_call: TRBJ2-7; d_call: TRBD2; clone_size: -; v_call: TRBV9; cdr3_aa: CASSVAASGSYEQYF; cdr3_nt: TGTGCCAGCAGCGTAGCGGCTAGCGGCTCCTACGAGCAGTACTTC
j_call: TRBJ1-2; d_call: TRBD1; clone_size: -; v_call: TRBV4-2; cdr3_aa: CASSPSPGTGSYGYTF; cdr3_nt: TGTGCCAGCAGCCCTAGTCCCGGGACAGGGAGTTATGGCTACACCTTC
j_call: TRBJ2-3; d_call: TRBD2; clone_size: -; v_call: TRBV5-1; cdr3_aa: CASSAGLAGVTDTQYF; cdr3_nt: TGCGCCAGCAGCGCTGGACTAGCGGGGGTCACAGATACGCAGTATTTT
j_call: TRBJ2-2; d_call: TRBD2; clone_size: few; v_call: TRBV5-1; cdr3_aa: CASRDLRGDGGAGELFF; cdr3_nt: TGCGCCAGCAGGGATCTTCGGGGGGACGGAGGGGCCGGGGAGCTGTTTTTT
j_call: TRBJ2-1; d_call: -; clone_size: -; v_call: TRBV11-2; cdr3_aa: CASSLVLGQYYNEQFF; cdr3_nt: TGTGCCAGCAGCTTAGTCTTGGGCCAATACTACAATGAGCAGTTCTTC
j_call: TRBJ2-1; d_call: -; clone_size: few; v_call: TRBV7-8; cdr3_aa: CASRLDRGMGSYNEQFF; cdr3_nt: TGTGCCAGCCGACTCGACCGGGGAATGGGCTCCTACAATGAGCAGTTCTTC
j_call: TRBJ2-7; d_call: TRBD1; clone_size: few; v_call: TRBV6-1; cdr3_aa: CASRDRLRSSYEQYF; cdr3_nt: TGTGCCAGCAGGGACAGGTTGAGGTCTTCCTACGAGCAGTACTTC
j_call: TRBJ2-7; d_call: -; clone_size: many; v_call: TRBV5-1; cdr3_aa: CASSLGDSSYEQYF; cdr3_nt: TGCGCCAGCAGCTTGGGTGACAGCTCCTACGAGCAGTACTTC
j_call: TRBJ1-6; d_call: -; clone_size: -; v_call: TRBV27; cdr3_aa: CASSLSGGISYNSPLHF; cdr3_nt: TGTGCCAGCAGTTTATCGGGGGGAATCTCCTATAATTCACCCCTCCACTTT
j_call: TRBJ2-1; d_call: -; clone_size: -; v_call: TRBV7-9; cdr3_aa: CASSFPGPEQFF; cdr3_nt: TGTGCCAGCAGCTTCCCAGGGCCTGAGCAGTTCTTC
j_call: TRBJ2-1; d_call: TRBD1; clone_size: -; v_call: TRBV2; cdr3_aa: CASRSAGTGVGDEQFF; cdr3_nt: TGTGCCAGCAGGTCCGCCGGGACAGGGGTTGGCGATGAGCAGTTCTTC
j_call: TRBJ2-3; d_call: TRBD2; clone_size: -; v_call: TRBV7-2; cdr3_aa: CASSQGLAGNIHTQYF; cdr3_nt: TGTGCCAGCAGCCAGGGACTAGCGGGGAATATTCATACGCAGTATTTT
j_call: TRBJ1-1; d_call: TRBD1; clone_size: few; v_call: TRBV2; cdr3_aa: CASSYTGANTEAFF; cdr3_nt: TGTGCCAGCAGTTACACAGGGGCGAACACTGAAGCTTTCTTT